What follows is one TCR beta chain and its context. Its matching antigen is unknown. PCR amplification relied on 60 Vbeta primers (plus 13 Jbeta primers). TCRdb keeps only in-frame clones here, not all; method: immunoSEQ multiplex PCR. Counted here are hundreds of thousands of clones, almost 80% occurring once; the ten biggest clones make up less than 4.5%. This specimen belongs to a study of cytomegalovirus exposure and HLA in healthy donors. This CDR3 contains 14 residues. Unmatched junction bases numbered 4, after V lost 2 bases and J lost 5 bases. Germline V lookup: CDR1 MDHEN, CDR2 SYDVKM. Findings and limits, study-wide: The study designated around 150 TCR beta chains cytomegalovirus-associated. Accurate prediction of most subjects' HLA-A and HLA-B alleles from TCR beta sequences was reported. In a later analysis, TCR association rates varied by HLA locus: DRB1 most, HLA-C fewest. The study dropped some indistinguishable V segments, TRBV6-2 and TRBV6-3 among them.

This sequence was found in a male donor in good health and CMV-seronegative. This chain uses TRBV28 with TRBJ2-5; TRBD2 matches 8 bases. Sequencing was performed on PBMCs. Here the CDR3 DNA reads TGTGCCAGCAGTTTAAGCGGGAGCTGGGAGACCCAGTACTTC. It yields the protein CASSLSGSWETQYF.